This paragraph covers one T cell receptor beta chain sequence. Its specificity is not known. V shed 6 bases and J shed 4 bases, with 18 bases lying between them. There are 15 residues in the CDR3. The V gene's germline CDR1 is SNHLY and CDR2 FYNNEI. The data derive from a study of radiotherapy plus CTLA-4 blockade in lung cancer. Study-wide background: Objective responses were recorded in more than 15% of patients, with disease control recorded in about 33%. Whole-study findings and limits: Among blood TCR repertoires after radiotherapy plus ipilimumab, tumor-derived clones expanded. In blood, early T cell clone dynamics reportedly predicted response best, together with interferon-beta.

The method was immunoSEQ multiplex PCR; TCRdb's version includes in-frame clones alone and lacks a portion of them. The sample has 45,000 to 55,000 clones; 65% to 85% are singletons. V is TRBV2 and J is TRBJ1-1, with D possibly matching TRBD1 (6 bases). This sequence was found in a human donor with non-small cell lung cancer who had a partial response to radiotherapy plus ipilimumab. Sequences were derived from peripheral blood, sampled from a patient treated with radiotherapy plus ipilimumab. The CDR3 nucleotides are TGTGCCAGCAGAGAGGCGATGGGGGCTGGCACTGAAGCTTTCTTT. Translated: CASREAMGAGTEAFF.